This T cell receptor beta chain was retrieved from a study of blood T cell repertoires in COVID-19. In the study overall: PBMCs, B-cell-depleted T cells, or T cells were the source of the cDNA or gDNA that made up the material.

While infection was still active, Seattle patients were enrolled and then followed longitudinally. In the authors' methods: Estimation of nucleated cell counts was performed using reference gene primer amplification. TCRdb keeps only in-frame clones here, not all; method: immunoSEQ multiplex PCR. V, J and clone size are taken as reported in that table, and D and trimming were inferred from the DNA itself. The sample holds fewer than 600,000 clones, 75% to 90% seen once. The material sequenced was peripheral blood. This sequence originates from a man aged 18 to 29 with COVID-19, enrolled during active disease.

CDR3 DNA: TGCGCCAGCAGCCAAGAGTCGGCGGGGAACACCGGGGAGCTGTTTTTT. This encodes CASSQESAGNTGELFF. The V call is TRBV4-1, the J call TRBJ2-2, with TRBD2 as a possible D gene (5 bases). Trimming pared 0 bases from V and 1 base from J, leaving 9 bases between. The CDR3 totals 16 residues. The germline gives CDR1 MGHRA, CDR2 YSYEKL.